This TCR beta chain came from a study of cytomegalovirus exposure and HLA in healthy donors. This PCR relied on a set of 60 Vbeta primers and 13 Jbeta primers. Data came from immunoSEQ multiplex PCR; TCRdb stores just in-frame clones and leaves some out. The table lists fewer than 140,000 clones, about two thirds of them singletons. Per the germline V gene, CDR1 is MNHNS and CDR2 is SASEGT. CDR3 length: 14 residues. Trimming cost V 6 bases and J 10 bases; bases outside gene matches: 12. This clone was observed a few times. J is TRBJ2-1 and V is TRBV6-1; 7 bases agree with TRBD2. The source of this sequence is a boy aged 5-17 years in good health and CMV-seronegative. Source material: PBMCs. CDR3 DNA sequence: TGTGCCAGCAGCGGATCCCGAGCGGGGCTAGAGCAGTTCTTC. This codes for CASSGSRAGLEQFF.